This T cell receptor (beta chain) was recorded in a study of OX40 agonist ivuxolimab in advanced cancers. Study-level information: Enrolled patients in dose escalation had cancers that were hepatocellular carcinoma, melanoma, renal cell or head and neck cancer. Patients were 82.7% male with ages roughly 20 to 80, mean about 65.

About this clone itself: The antigen remains undetermined.

Method: immunoSEQ multiplex PCR; TCRdb's copy keeps in-frame clones and lacks some. The repertoire includes approximately 69,000 clones, approximately 90% of them detected once, and 0.25% to 0.3% sits in the top ten. General observations from the study: No determination was made of the antigen specificity of the expanded peripheral T cells. CD4+ and CD8+ blood T cells expanded clonally by week 6 at 0.1 to 3.0 mg/kg.

In germline, CDR1 is MGHRA, CDR2 YSYEKL. Trimming pared 0 bases from V and 5 bases from J, leaving 19 bases between. This CDR3 spans 18 amino acids. This receptor was taken from an adult with an advanced solid tumor such as melanoma, head and neck, liver or kidney cancer. V and J are TRBV4-1 and TRBJ1-4; D possibly corresponds to TRBD1 (5 bases). Specimen: CD4+ or CD8+ T cells sorted from blood, collected in a trial of the OX40 agonist ivuxolimab. CDR3 region: CASSQEGLLGDPNEKLFF. The DNA for the CDR3 is TGCGCCAGCAGCCAAGAAGGTCTGCTGGGGGACCCCAATGAAAAACTGTTTTTT.